The clone carrying this T cell receptor beta chain was found a few times. This sample was taken from a study of identical twins. V lost 5 bases to trimming and J lost 4 bases, with 13 bases between them. This CDR3 comprises 14 residues. Germline CDR1 and CDR2: LNHNV and YYDKDF (reference sequence). TCRdb used MiXCR to reprocess the 5' RACE reads, holding one entry per CDR3 protein. The data contain 280,000 or so distinct CDR3 sequences, roughly 8.6% of them seen just once; the ten biggest clones take up around 2.1%. These data also formed part of another study, on yellow fever vaccine responses in identical twins.

The receptor's source is a woman younger than 30 in good health. V and J are TRBV15 and TRBJ2-3, with D possibly TRBD1 on 5 matching bases. Sequencing used memory (CD45RO+) T cells sorted from blood. The CDR3 bases are TGTGCCACCAGCTGGGGTCGGACACCAGATACGCAGTATTTT. As protein: CATSWGRTPDTQYF. The full variable domain, its missing parts supplied by reference TRBV15 and TRBJ2-3, is DAMVIQNPRYQVTQFGKPVTLSCSQTLNHNVMYWYQQKSSQAPKLLFHYYDKDFNNEADTPDNFQSRRPNTSFCFLDIRSPGLGDTAMYLCATSWGRTPDTQYFGPGTRLTVL.